The clone carrying this T cell receptor (beta chain) was recorded a few times. Some clones are missing from TCRdb's copy, which holds only in-frame ones; the method was immunoSEQ multiplex PCR. The sample consists of hundreds of thousands of clones, around 92% of them appearing once. This entry is derived from a study of blood T cell repertoires in COVID-19. The CDR3 totals 15 residues. Per germline, CDR1 SQVTM and CDR2 ANQGSEA. V lost 2 bases and J lost 7; bases outside the gene matches: 11. Sequencing used peripheral blood. The rearrangement uses TRBV29-1 and TRBJ2-3, with 8 bases fitting TRBD1. The source is a man between 35 and 55 years old with acute or convalescent COVID-19. The CDR3, as DNA: TGCAGCGTTGAAAGGCCCAGGGGGCCTCCAAATACGCAGTATTTT. Its protein is CSVERPRGPPNTQYF.